These 29 T cell receptor beta chains were sequenced from one sample in a study of T cells after yellow fever vaccination. TCRdb re-analysed the 5' RACE reads in MiXCR, keeping a single row per CDR3 protein. The sample has 400,000 to 650,000 distinct CDR3 sequences, about a fifth seen once; the top ten hold approximately 15%. This material consisted of PBMCs, taken roughly 23 days after the first yellow fever vaccination. The source of these receptors is a man aged 18 to 30 who received the YFV17D yellow fever vaccine.

The chain joins TRBV5-1 to TRBJ2-2; D perhaps matches TRBD2 (7 bases). Germline V gene sequence: CDR1 SGHRS, CDR2 YFSETQ. With 4 bases removed from V and 10 bases from J, the gap between germline ends came to 14 bases. This CDR3 is 13 amino acids long. For the CDR3, the DNA is TGCGCCAGCAGCCTCCTAGGGGGGGAGGAGCTGTTTTTT. Its protein product is CASSLLGGEELFF.

This clonotype was seen only a few times. The V gene is TRBV7-2, the J gene TRBJ2-1; 15 bases match TRBD2. This CDR3 contains 16 residues. The V and J ends lost 4 bases and 5 bases, in that order; junction bases with no gene match: 3. CDR1 and CDR2 from the germline V gene are SGHTA and FQGNSA. The CDR3 loop is CASSWTSGGVHNEQFF. The CDR3 DNA reads TGTGCCAGCAGCTGGACTAGCGGGGGGGTCCACAATGAGCAGTTCTTC.

The gene calls are TRBV4-2 and TRBJ1-1; D gene ambiguous. This CDR3 comprises 14 residues. The germline V and J ends were trimmed by 1 base and 3 bases, with 9 bases remaining between them. Germline values: CDR1 LGHNA, CDR2 YNFKEQ. The CDR3 DNA sequence: TGTGCCAGCAGCCAAGCCCCGGAGGACACTGAAGCTTTCTTT. Protein product: CASSQAPEDTEAFF.

The chain has TRBV7-2 and TRBJ1-2; D is possibly TRBD1 (6 bases). The germline V gene has CDR1 SGHTA and CDR2 FQGNSA. CDR3 size: 16 residues. Trimming pared 2 bases from V and 4 bases from J, leaving 17 bases between. This CDR3 reads CASSLSPQGPGYGYTF. The CDR3 bases are TGTGCCAGCAGCTTATCCCCACAGGGTCCTGGCTATGGCTACACCTTC.

This clonotype occurred a few times. The rearrangement links TRBV5-1 to TRBJ2-2; maybe TRBD1 (6 bases). This CDR3 spans 15 amino acids. The germline V and J ends were trimmed by 4 bases and 7 bases, with 17 bases remaining between them. Germline CDR1 and CDR2: SGHRS and YFSETQ. The CDR3, as DNA: TGCGCCAGCAGCCCTTACAGGGTTACAGACGGGGAGCTGTTTTTT. It codes for CASSPYRVTDGELFF.

This chain connects TRBV27 to TRBJ1-5; D is unresolved. Germline CDR1 reads MNHEY; CDR2 reads SMNVEV (reference sequence). V lost 6 bases and J 2 bases, leaving 14 bases between the germline ends. This CDR3 spans 15 amino acids. CDR3 coding DNA: TGTGCCAGCAGACACTTCGGATCAGGCAATCAGCCCCAGCATTTT. As protein: CASRHFGSGNQPQHF.

J is TRBJ1-1 and V is TRBV11-1; D is ambiguous. From germline, CDR1 is SGHAT and CDR2 FQDESV (reference sequence). V lost 5 bases, J lost 6 bases, and 10 bases lay in between. CDR3 length: 12 residues. The chain's CDR3 is CASSEPAAEAFF. The DNA of the CDR3 is TGTGCCAGCAGCGAGCCAGCGGCTGAAGCTTTCTTT.

The chain is built from TRBV2 and TRBJ1-2, with TRBD1 as a possible D gene (5 bases). The germline CDR1 and CDR2 sequences are SNHLY and FYNNEI. V gave up 7 bases and J gave up 4 bases, with 19 bases separating them. The CDR3 is 15 amino acids. CDR3 in DNA: TGTGCCAGCACAGCGGGGCGGACGAACTTCTATGGCTACACCTTC. It codes for CASTAGRTNFYGYTF.

This clonotype was counted a few times. This chain uses TRBV20-1 with TRBJ1-1; a weak D match, TRBD1 (6 bases). The length of the CDR3 is 14 residues. The germline CDR1 and CDR2 sequences are DFQATT and SNEGSKA (reference sequence). V lost 3 bases and J lost 1, with 12 bases in between. CDR3 in amino acids: CSARGGAANTEAFF. In DNA form, the CDR3 reads TGCAGTGCTAGGGGGGGGGCGGCGAACACTGAAGCTTTCTTT.

The chain's CDR3 is CASSWGLAGASVELFF. Here the CDR3 DNA reads TGTGCCAGCAGCTGGGGACTAGCGGGGGCTTCCGTGGAGCTGTTTTTT. This rearrangement joins TRBV5-6 to TRBJ2-2; 14 bases match TRBD2. Per germline, CDR1 SGHDT and CDR2 YYEEEE. The CDR3 contains 16 residues. J was trimmed by 10 bases and V by 3 bases; bases with no gene match: 8.

This chain joins TRBV12-3 or TRBV12-4 and TRBJ2-3; the D gene is possibly TRBD1 (5 bases). The CDR3 has 13 amino acids. V was shortened by 4 bases and J by 9 bases, with 14 bases between the two germline ends. CDR3 loop: CASSWGYRQTQYF. CDR3 coding DNA: TGTGCCAGCAGTTGGGGCTACCGACAGACGCAGTATTTT.

The chain couples TRBV6-6 to TRBJ2-2; D ambiguous. This CDR3 spans 12 amino acids. V was shortened by 7 bases and J by 5 bases, with 8 bases between the two germline ends. From germline, CDR1 is MNHNY and CDR2 SVGAGI (reference sequence). In DNA form, the CDR3 reads TGTGCCAGCACGGTGGGAACCGGGGAGCTGTTTTTT. It codes for CASTVGTGELFF.

A few counts support this clonotype. The chain has TRBV6-1 and TRBJ2-2, with D unresolved. V was clipped by 10 bases and J by 0 bases, with 12 bases between them. The CDR3 covers 14 residues. Germline loops: CDR1 MNHNS, CDR2 SASEGT. CDR3 sequence (DNA): TGTGCCACCAAGATGATGCCGAACACCGGGGAGCTGTTTTTT. Its translation: CATKMMPNTGELFF.

V is TRBV12-3 or TRBV12-4 and J is TRBJ1-3; D is unclear. V shed 4 bases and J shed 2 bases, with 15 bases lying between them. This CDR3 is built from 16 residues. CDR3 in amino acids: CASSWTREKPGNTIYF. The CDR3 nucleotides are TGTGCCAGCAGTTGGACTAGAGAAAAACCTGGAAACACCATATATTTT.

This clonotype appeared a few times. The DNA for the CDR3 is TGTGCCAGCAGCTTCCGGGGGGCGAGAGGCTACACCTTC. The encoded protein is CASSFRGARGYTF. J is TRBJ1-2 and V is TRBV7-8; TRBD1 might be the D (6 bases). Germline V lookup: CDR1 SGHVS, CDR2 FQNEAQ. The V end was cut by 3 bases, the J end by 8 bases, with 13 bases between. The CDR3 runs to 13 residues.

This chain uses TRBV25-1 with TRBJ2-5; TRBD2 aligns across 8 bases. V was pared by 2 bases and J by 4 bases, with 3 bases of the junction left unmatched. The length of the CDR3 is 14 residues. Germline V gives CDR1 MGHDK, CDR2 SYGVNS. In DNA, the CDR3 is TGTGCCAGCAGTGAACCCCGGGGGGGAGAGACCCAGTACTTC. This encodes CASSEPRGGETQYF.

The rearrangement links TRBV11-2 to TRBJ1-2; 7 bases align to TRBD1. The V segment lost 0 bases and the J segment 7 bases; nucleotides outside the gene matches: 11. The CDR3 is 16 amino acids. Germline V CDR1 and CDR2: SGHAT, FQNNGV. CDR3 nucleotides: TGTGCCAGCAGCTTAGATCCCGCAGGGGGATCACTTGGCTACACCTTC. Its protein product is CASSLDPAGGSLGYTF. Drawing the rest from reference TRBV11-2 and TRBJ1-2, the complete variable domain is EAGVAQSPRYKIIEKRQSVAFWCNPISGHATLYWYQQILGQGPKLLIQFQNNGVVDDSQLPKDRFSAERLKGVDSTLKIQPAKLEDSAVYLCASSLDPAGGSLGYTFGSGTRLTVV.

CDR3: CATSDGRRYTDTQYF. The CDR3 DNA follows: TGTGCCACCAGTGATGGAAGGAGATACACAGATACGCAGTATTTT. The chain links TRBV24-1 to TRBJ2-3; no clear D. CDR1 and CDR2 from the germline V gene are KGHDR and SFDVKD. The V end lost 3 bases, the J end lost 2 bases, and 11 bases lay between the germline ends. There are 15 residues in the CDR3.

This clonotype showed up just a few times. The chain recombines TRBV29-1 with TRBJ2-7; D is perhaps TRBD2 (7 bases). V lost 1 base to trimming and J lost 3 bases, with 16 bases between them. The CDR3 has 15 amino acids. The V gene's germline CDR1 is SQVTM and CDR2 ANQGSEA. In nucleotides, the CDR3 is TGCAGCGTTGAAGGTTTGGGGGGGCCTCGCTACGAGCAGTACTTC. Translated: CSVEGLGGPRYEQYF.

This clonotype has just a few counts. This sequence joins TRBV27 and TRBJ2-7, with D possibly being TRBD1 (5 bases). The germline CDR1 and CDR2 sequences are MNHEY and SMNVEV (reference sequence). V was pared by 5 bases and J by 0 bases, with 11 bases between. The CDR3 covers 14 residues. Here the CDR3 DNA reads TGTGCCAGCAGTCCGACAGTACACTCCTACGAGCAGTACGTC. Amino acids: CASSPTVHSYEQYV.

The rearrangement uses TRBV29-1 and TRBJ1-1; unclear D gene. Trimming stripped 2 bases from V and 12 bases from J, with 7 bases between. Germline V lookup: CDR1 SQVTM, CDR2 ANQGSEA. The CDR3 has 9 amino acids. Here the CDR3 reads CSVEYGTFF. CDR3 nucleotide sequence: TGCAGCGTTGAATATGGGACTTTCTTT.

This clonotype was counted a few times. Written as DNA, the CDR3 is TGTGCCAGCAGCTTAACTGGGACAGATAATTCACCCCTCCACTTT. It encodes CASSLTGTDNSPLHF. The V and J genes are TRBV7-6 and TRBJ1-6; 7 nucleotides match TRBD1. After removal of 2 bases from V and 5 bases from J, the junction contained 3 bases not matched to a gene. Germline V gene sequence: CDR1 SGHVS, CDR2 FNYEAQ. CDR3 length equals 15 residues.

This clonotype was seen only a few times. This chain connects TRBV7-9 to TRBJ2-5; D might be TRBD1 (6 bases). The germline CDR1 and CDR2 sequences are SEHNR and FQNEAQ (reference sequence). Trimming removed 5 bases at V and 4 bases at J, with 11 bases between. The CDR3 totals 13 residues. The CDR3 coding sequence is TGTGCCAGCAGCCCAACAGGGACAGAGACCCAGTACTTC. It specifies CASSPTGTETQYF.

This sequence joins TRBV20-1 and TRBJ1-4; maybe TRBD1 (6 bases). Trimming pared 6 bases from V and 4 bases from J, leaving 15 bases between. The CDR3 is 14 residues long. Germline V gene lookup returns CDR1 DFQATT and CDR2 SNEGSKA (reference sequence). CDR3 residues: CSARTGTNNEKLFF. The CDR3, as DNA: TGCAGTGCACGCACCGGGACAAATAATGAAAAACTGTTTTTT.

This clonotype has just a few counts. This chain connects TRBV4-2 to TRBJ2-1; TRBD1 matches at 8 bases. Germline V gives CDR1 LGHNA, CDR2 YNFKEQ. The V segment lost 5 bases and the J segment 13 bases; nucleotides outside the gene matches: 7. The CDR3 sequence is 12 residues long. CDR3 DNA: TGTGCCAGCAGCGAAGGAGGGACAGGCCAGTTCTTC. Encoded protein: CASSEGGTGQFF.

This sequence joins TRBV5-1 and TRBJ2-6; the D call may be TRBD1 or TRBD2 (5 bases each). Germline V CDR1 and CDR2: SGHRS, YFSETQ. The CDR3 covers 17 residues. Between the trimmed V and J ends, which lost 3 bases and 0 bases, there was a span of 13 bases. CDR3 protein: CASSSGHGTSGANVLTF. CDR3 DNA: TGCGCCAGCAGCTCCGGACACGGGACCTCTGGGGCCAACGTCCTGACTTTC.

This chain uses TRBV5-5 with TRBJ2-7, with a possible D match to TRBD1 (6 bases). Germline lookup yields CDR1 SGHKS and CDR2 YYEKEE (reference sequence). With 4 bases removed from V and 0 bases from J, the gap between germline ends came to 14 bases. The CDR3 is 15 amino acids. The CDR3 sequence is CASSTGQPGSYEQYV. As DNA, the CDR3 is TGTGCCAGCAGCACTGGACAGCCAGGCTCCTACGAGCAGTACGTC.

This clonotype has a handful of counts. The V call is TRBV5-6, the J call TRBJ2-7; 7 bases are shared with TRBD2. Germline lookup yields CDR1 SGHDT and CDR2 YYEEEE. J lost 3 bases, V lost 4 bases, and 7 bases had no gene match. CDR3 length: 14 residues. CDR3 sequence (DNA): TGTGCCAGCAGCCCCGGAGCGGGGTTCTACGAGCAGTACGTC. Its protein is CASSPGAGFYEQYV.

This clonotype was counted a few times. V gene TRBV3-1 combines with J gene TRBJ2-4, with D unresolved. Germline V lookup: CDR1 LGHDT, CDR2 YNNKEL (reference sequence). Trimming removed 2 bases from V and 1 base from J, with 3 bases in between. CDR3 length: 13 residues. DNA of the CDR3: TGTGCCAGCAGCCAATTTGCCAAAAACATTCAGTACTTC. Protein product: CASSQFAKNIQYF.